This T cell receptor (beta chain) comes out of a study of blood T cells in healthy people across ages. Overall study results and limits: Naive CD4+ cell counts and diversity both ran higher in long-lived than in aged donors. The unsorted PBMCs prevented any conclusive comparison of naive versus antigen-experienced cells. Age brought a roughly linear fall in TCR beta diversity measured per million T cells.

About this clonotype: What it recognizes is unknown.

The use of a sample-barcoded 5' primer and a J-beta primer mix characterized a second PCR of 7 to 11 cycles. TCRdb reprocessed the 5' RACE reads via MiXCR and lists one record per CDR3 protein. The sample records 1.4 million to 1.5 million distinct CDR3 sequences, roughly 40% being singletons. Total RNA, at least 5 micrograms per sample, was extracted from PBMCs. The clonotype originates from a woman younger than 35 in good health. Sequencing input: blood.

The CDR3 DNA reads as TGTGCCAGCACATACTTCGGGGGGGCGGTAGATGGCTACACCTTC. It encodes CASTYFGGAVDGYTF. The chain joins TRBV7-9 to TRBJ1-2; possible D gene TRBD1, 6 bases. This CDR3 is built from 15 residues. Germline loops: CDR1 SEHNR, CDR2 FQNEAQ (reference sequence). V lost 7 bases to trimming and J lost 6 bases, with 21 bases between them.